This TCR beta chain was profiled in a study of CD4 T cell repertoires in COVID-19. Looking at the study overall: CFSE-low cells expanded roughly 11 days with IL-2, then restimulated with other coronavirus spikes.

Clones were sequenced by immunoSEQ multiplex PCR, and TCRdb holds only the in-frame ones, with some missing. This repertoire shows fewer than 100,000 clones, 83% found once; its top ten account for roughly 0.5%. No culture step preceded sequencing of the ex vivo isolated memory T cells. Study findings and constraints: Between about 7 and 27% of SARS-CoV-2 clonotypes also appeared in SARS-CoV and/or HKU1 spike cultures.

A note on this clone: Its antigen is currently unknown.

The CDR3 is made up of 16 amino acids. The junction had 11 bases not matched to a gene; V was cut back by 0 bases and J by 10 bases. Germline V gene sequence: CDR1 SGHRS, CDR2 YFSETQ. This chain uses TRBV5-1 with TRBJ2-1, with TRBD2 matching 9 bases. This sample comprised CD4+ T cells from peripheral blood, obtained after recovery from COVID-19. The receptor was isolated from a human donor who had COVID-19. The CDR3 reads CASSLVGTSNRGEQFF. In DNA form, the CDR3 reads TGCGCCAGCAGCTTGGTTGGGACTAGCAACCGGGGAGAGCAGTTCTTC.